This T cell receptor (beta chain) comes out of a study of cytomegalovirus exposure and HLA in healthy donors. The wider study: Early released data had 65 million to 100 million unique TCRs, all coming from HLA-typed donors.

The CDR3 totals 14 residues. Trimming took 1 base from V and 6 from J, leaving 12 bases between them. CDR1 and CDR2 (germline): MNHNS, SASEGT. PCR primers comprised 60 Vbeta and 13 Jbeta primers. This table comes from immunoSEQ multiplex PCR, and its TCRdb copy is limited to in-frame clones, with some not included. The sample's table shows around 150,000 clones. The TCR sequence derives from a man aged 25-45 years in good health and CMV-seronegative. The sequenced sample was PBMCs. This rearrangement joins TRBV6-1 to TRBJ1-1; possible D gene TRBD1, 6 bases. The chain's CDR3 is CASSEGGDIPEAFF. The CDR3 DNA follows: TGTGCCAGCAGTGAAGGAGGGGACATACCTGAAGCTTTCTTT.